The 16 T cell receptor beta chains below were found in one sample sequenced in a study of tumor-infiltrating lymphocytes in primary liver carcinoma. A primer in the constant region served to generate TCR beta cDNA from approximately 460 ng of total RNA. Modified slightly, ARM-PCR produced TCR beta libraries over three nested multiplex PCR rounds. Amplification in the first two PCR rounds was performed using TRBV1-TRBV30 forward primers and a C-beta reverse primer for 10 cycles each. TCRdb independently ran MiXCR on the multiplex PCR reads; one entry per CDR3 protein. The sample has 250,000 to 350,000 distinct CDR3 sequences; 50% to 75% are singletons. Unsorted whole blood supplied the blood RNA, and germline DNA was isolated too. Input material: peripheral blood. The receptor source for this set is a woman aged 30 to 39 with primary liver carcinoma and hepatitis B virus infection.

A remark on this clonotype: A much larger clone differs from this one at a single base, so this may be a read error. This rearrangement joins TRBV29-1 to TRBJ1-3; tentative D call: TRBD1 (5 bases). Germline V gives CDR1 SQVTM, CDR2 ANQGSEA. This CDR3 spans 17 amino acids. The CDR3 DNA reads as TGCAGCATTGAGCAGGGTCTCGGGCGTGAGGCTGGAAACACCATATATTTT. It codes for CSIEQGLGREAGNTIYF.

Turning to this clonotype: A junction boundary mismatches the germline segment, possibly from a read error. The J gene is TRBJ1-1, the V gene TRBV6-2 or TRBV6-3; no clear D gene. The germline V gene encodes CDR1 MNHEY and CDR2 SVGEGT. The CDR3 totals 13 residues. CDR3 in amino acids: CVSSYRGNTEAFF. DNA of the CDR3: TGTGTCAGCAGTTACCGAGGGAACACTGAAGCTTTCTTT.

The CDR3 here is CASSSLIYRSYEQYF. DNA of the CDR3: TGTGCCAGCAGCTCGCTTATCTACCGTTCCTACGAGCAGTACTTC. V usage is TRBV7-9 and J usage is TRBJ2-7; D gene ambiguous. Germline V gene sequence: CDR1 SEHNR, CDR2 FQNEAQ (reference sequence). The CDR3 is made up of 15 amino acids. Trimming took off 4 bases at V and 1 base at J, with 14 bases between the two ends.

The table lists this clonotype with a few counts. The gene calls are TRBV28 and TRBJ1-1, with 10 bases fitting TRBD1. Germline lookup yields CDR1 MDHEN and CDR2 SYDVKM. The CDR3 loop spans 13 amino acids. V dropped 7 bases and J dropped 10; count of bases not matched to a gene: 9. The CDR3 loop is CASIEDRGLRAFF. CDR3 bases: TGTGCCAGCATCGAAGACAGGGGGCTGAGAGCTTTCTTT.

The CDR3 bases are TGTGCCATCAGTGAGGCTAGCGGGGGCAATGAGCAGTTCTTC. This encodes CAISEASGGNEQFF. The V and J genes are TRBV10-3 and TRBJ2-1; 10 bases align to TRBD2. The CDR3 extends over 14 amino acids. Germline CDR1 and CDR2: ENHRY and SYGVKD. V was clipped by 2 bases and J by 6 bases; unmatched bases: 1.

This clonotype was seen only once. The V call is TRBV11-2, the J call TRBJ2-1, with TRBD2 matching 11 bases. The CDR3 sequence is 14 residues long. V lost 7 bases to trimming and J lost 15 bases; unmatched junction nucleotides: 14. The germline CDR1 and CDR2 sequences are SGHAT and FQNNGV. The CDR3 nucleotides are TGTGCCAGCACCATAGCGGGAGGGTACAATGGGCGGTTCTTC. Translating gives CASTIAGGYNGRFF.

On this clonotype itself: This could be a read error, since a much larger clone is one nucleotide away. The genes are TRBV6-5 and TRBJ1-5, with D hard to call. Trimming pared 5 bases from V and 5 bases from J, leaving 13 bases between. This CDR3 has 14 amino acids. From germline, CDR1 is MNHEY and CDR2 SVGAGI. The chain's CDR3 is CASSPRRAHQPQHF. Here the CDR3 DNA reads TGTGCCAGCAGTCCCAGACGGGCCCATCAGCCCCAGCATTTT.

The CDR3 region has the DNA TGTGCCAGCAGCCAAGATGGTGGGGTGAGACGGAAGACCCAGTACTTC. Encoded protein: CASSQDGGVRRKTQYF. The chain uses TRBV4-2 and TRBJ2-5; D gene ambiguous. Germline CDR1 reads LGHNA; CDR2 reads YNFKEQ. This CDR3 comprises 16 residues. V was clipped by 0 bases and J by 6 bases, with 17 bases between them.

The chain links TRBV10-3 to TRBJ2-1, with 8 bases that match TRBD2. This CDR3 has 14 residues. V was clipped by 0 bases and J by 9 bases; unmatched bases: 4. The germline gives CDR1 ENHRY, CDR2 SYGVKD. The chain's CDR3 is CAISESGTSGEQFF. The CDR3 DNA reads TGTGCCATCAGTGAGTCCGGGACTAGTGGTGAGCAGTTCTTC.

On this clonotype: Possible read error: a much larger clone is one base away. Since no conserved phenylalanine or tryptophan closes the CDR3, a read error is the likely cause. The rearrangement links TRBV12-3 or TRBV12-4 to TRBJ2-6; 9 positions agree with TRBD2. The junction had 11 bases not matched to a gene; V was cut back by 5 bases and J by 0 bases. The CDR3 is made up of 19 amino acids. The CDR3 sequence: CASSVSGSIPLSGANVLTL. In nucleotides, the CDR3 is TGTGCCAGCAGTGTTAGCGGGAGCATCCCTCTCTCTGGGGCCAACGTCCTGACTCTC.

The CDR3 sequence: CASINGGLQSTQYF. The DNA of the CDR3 is TGTGCCAGCATAAACGGGGGACTCCAGTCTACGCAGTATTTT. This rearrangement joins TRBV12-3 or TRBV12-4 to TRBJ2-3; maybe TRBD2 (6 bases). The length of the CDR3 is 14 residues. V lost 7 bases and J lost 8, with 19 bases in between.

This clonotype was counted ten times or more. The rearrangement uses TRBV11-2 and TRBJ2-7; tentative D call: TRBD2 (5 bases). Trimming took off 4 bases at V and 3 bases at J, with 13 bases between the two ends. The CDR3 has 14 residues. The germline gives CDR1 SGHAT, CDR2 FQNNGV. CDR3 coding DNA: TGTGCCAGCAGCTCTATAGCGACCTACTACGAGCAGTACTTC. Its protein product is CASSSIATYYEQYF.

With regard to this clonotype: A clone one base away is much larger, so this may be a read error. The CDR3 protein is CASSYTGGNEYDQYF. DNA of the CDR3: TGTGCCAGCAGTTACACGGGAGGAAATGAATACGATCAGTACTTC. The chain uses TRBV6-6 and TRBJ2-7; 7 bases are a match to TRBD2. The CDR3 has 15 amino acids. The germline V gene has CDR1 MNHNY and CDR2 SVGAGI (reference sequence).

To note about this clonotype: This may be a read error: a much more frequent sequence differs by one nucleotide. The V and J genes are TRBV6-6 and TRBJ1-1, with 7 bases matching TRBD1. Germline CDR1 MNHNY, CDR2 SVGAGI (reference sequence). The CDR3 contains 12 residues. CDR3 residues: CVSSHRGTEAFF. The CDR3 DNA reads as TGTGTCAGCAGCCACAGGGGCACTGAAGCTTTCTTT.

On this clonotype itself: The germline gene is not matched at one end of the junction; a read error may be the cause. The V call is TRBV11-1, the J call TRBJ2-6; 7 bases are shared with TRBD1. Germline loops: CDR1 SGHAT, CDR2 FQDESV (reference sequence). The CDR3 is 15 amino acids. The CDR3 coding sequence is TGCGCCAGCAGCTTAACAGGGGCTGGGGCCAACGTCCTGACTTTC. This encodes CASSLTGAGANVLTF.

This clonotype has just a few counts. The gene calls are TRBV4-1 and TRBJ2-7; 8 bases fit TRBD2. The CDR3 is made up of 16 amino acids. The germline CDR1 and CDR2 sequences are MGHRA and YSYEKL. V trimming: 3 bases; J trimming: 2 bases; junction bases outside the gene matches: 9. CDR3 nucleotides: TGCGCCAGCAGCCAGCCCCTGAGCGGGGGAACCTACGAGCAGTACTTC. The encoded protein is CASSQPLSGGTYEQYF.